This T cell receptor beta chain was obtained from a study of CD8 T cells in ankylosing spondylitis. Making use of molecular barcodes, quantitative 5'-RACE generated TCR beta libraries. TCRdb re-called the 5' RACE reads through MiXCR, storing one row per CDR3 protein. The profile covers approximately 540,000 distinct CDR3 sequences, with 10% to 15% appearing a single time and approximately 7% taken by the ten largest. General study points: Seemingly characteristic of ankylosing spondylitis blood was a TCR beta motif consisting of several highly homologous variants. Those disease-linked clones were CD8+; they were also relatively rare in peripheral blood. Disease-linked clones reportedly concentrated significantly in matched ankylosing spondylitis synovial fluid. In reactive arthritis synovial fluid and blood, some motif variants had been reported before.

The table lists this clonotype with many counts. Its target is not known. Sample: blood, either unsorted or a sorted T cell fraction (not recorded which). The receptor's source is a male donor with ankylosing spondylitis.

CDR3 region: CASSQEGQGHNSPLHF. In nucleotides, the CDR3 is TGCGCCAGCAGCCAGGAGGGACAGGGGCATAATTCACCCCTCCACTTT. The gene calls are TRBV4-1 and TRBJ1-6, with 10 bases fitting TRBD1. The CDR3 length is 16 residues. Trimming at V came to 3 bases and at J to 5 bases, leaving 4 bases not matched to a gene. Germline lookup yields CDR1 MGHRA and CDR2 YSYEKL.